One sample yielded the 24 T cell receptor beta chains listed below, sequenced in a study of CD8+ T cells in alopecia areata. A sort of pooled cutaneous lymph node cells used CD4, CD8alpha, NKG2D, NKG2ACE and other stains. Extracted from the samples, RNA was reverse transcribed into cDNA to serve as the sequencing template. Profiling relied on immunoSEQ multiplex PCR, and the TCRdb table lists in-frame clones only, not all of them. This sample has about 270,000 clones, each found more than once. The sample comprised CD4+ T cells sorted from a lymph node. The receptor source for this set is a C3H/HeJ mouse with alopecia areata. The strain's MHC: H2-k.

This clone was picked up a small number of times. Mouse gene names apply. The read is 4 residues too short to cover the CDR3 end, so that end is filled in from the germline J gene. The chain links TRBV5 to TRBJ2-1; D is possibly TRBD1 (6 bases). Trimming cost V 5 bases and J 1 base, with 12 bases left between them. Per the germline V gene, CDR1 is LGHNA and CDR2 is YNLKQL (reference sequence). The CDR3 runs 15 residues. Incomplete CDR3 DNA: TGTGCCAGCAGCATACAGGGCGGGAACTATGCT. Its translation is CASSIQGGNYA. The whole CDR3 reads CASSIQGGNYAEQFF.

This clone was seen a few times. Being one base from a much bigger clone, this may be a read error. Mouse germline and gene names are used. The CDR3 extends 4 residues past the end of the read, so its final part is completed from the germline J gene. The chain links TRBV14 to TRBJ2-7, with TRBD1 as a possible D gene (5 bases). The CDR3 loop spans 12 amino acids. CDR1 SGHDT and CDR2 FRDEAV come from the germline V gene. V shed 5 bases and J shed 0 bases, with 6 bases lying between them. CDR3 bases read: TGTGCCAGCAGGGACAACTCCTAT. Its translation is CASRDNSY. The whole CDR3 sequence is CASRDNSYEQYF.

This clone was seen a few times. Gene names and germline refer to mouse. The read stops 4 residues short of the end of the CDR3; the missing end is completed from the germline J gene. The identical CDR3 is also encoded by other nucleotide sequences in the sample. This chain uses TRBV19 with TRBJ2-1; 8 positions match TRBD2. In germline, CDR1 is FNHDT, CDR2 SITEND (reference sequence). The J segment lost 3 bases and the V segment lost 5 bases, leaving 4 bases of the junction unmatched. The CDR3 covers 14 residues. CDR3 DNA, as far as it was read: TGTGCCAGCAGCATTACTGGGGGCTATGCT. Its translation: CASSITGGYA. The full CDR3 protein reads CASSITGGYAEQFF.

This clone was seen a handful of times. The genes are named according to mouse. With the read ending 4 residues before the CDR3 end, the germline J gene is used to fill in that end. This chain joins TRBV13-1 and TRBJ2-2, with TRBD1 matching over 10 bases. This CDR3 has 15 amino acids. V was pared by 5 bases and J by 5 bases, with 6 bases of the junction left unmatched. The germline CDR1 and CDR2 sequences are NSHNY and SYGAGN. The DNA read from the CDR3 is TGTGCCAGCAGAAGACAGGGGGCGAGGACCGGG. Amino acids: CASRRQGARTG. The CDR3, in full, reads CASRRQGARTGQLYF.

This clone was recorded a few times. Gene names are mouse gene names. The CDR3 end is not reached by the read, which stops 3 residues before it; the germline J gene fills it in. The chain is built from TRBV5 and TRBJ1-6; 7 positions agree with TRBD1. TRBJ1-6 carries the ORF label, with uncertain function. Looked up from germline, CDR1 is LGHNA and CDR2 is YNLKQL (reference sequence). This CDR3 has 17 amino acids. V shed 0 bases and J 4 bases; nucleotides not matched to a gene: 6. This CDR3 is CASSQDRGKGYNSPLYF. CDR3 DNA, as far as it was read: TGTGCCAGCAGCCAAGACAGGGGGAAGGGGTATAATTCGCCC.

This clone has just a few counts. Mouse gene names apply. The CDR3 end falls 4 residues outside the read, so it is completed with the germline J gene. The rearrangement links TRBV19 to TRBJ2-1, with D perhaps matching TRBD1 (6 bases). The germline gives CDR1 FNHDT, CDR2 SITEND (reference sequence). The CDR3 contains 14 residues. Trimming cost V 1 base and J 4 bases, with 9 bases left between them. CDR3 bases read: TGTGCCAGCAGTATAACGGGACAATATGCT. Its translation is CASSITGQYA. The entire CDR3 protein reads CASSITGQYAEQFF.

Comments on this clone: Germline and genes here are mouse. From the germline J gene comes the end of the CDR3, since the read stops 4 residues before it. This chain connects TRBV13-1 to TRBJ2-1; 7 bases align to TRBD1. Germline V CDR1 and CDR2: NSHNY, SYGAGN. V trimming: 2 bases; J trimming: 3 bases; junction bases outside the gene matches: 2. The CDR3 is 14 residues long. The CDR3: CASSEQGPYAEQFF. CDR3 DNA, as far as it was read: TGTGCCAGCAGTGAACAGGGGCCCTATGCT.

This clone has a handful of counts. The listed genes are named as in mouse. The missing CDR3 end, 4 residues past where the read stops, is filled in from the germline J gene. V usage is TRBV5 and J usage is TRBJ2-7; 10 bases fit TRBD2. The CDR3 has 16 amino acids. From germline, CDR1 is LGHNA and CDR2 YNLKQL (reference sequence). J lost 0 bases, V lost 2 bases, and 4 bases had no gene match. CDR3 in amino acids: CASSQRLGGLSYEQYF. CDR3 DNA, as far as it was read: TGTGCCAGCAGCCAAAGACTGGGGGGCCTCTCCTAT.

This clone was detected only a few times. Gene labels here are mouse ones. CDR3 bases read: TGTGCTAGCAGTAGCTGGGGGGCTAACCAAGAC. Residues: CASSSWGANQD. The full-length CDR3 reads as CASSSWGANQDTQYF. This rearrangement joins TRBV17 to TRBJ2-5, with TRBD2 identical over 8 bases. With the read ending 4 residues before the CDR3 end, the germline J gene is used to fill in that end. V shed 3 bases and J 0 bases; nucleotides not matched to a gene: 2. Germline V gene lookup returns CDR1 MNHDT and CDR2 YYDKIL. The CDR3 is 15 residues long.

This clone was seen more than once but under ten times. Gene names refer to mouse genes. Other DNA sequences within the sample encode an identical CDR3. The sequenced part of the CDR3 DNA is TGTGCCTGGAGTCGAGGTAGTGCAGAA. This codes for CAWSRGSAE. The complete CDR3 protein is CAWSRGSAETLYF. This chain uses TRBV31 with TRBJ2-3, with no clear D. The read gets to within 4 residues of the CDR3 end, and the germline J gene fills in the rest. Trimming removed 1 base at V and 0 bases at J, with 5 bases between. Germline assignment: CDR1 GKSSPN and CDR2 SITVG. The CDR3 extends over 13 amino acids.

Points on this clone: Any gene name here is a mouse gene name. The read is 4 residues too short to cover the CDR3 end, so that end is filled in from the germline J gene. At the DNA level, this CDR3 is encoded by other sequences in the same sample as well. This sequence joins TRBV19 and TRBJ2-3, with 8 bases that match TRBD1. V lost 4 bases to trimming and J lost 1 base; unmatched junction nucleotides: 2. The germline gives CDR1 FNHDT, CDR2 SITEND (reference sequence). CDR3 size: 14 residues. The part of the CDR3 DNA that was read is TGTGCCAGCAGTCCGGGACAGGGTGCAGAA. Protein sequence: CASSPGQGAE. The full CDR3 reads CASSPGQGAETLYF.

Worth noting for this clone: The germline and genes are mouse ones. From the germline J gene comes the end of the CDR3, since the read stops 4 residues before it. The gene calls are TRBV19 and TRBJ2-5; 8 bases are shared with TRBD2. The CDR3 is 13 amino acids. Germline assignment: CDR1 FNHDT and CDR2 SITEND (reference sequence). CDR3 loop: CASTGGAKDTQYF. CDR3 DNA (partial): TGTGCCAGCACCGGGGGGGCGAAAGAC.

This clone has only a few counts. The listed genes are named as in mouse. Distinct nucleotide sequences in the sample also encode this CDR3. The CDR3 is CTCSARDSNYAEQFF. CDR3 DNA (partial): TGCACCTGCAGTGCAAGGGACAGCAACTATGCT. The gene calls are TRBV1 and TRBJ2-1, with 7 bases matching TRBD1. The CDR3 extends 4 residues past the end of the read, so its final part is completed from the germline J gene. Germline trimming cut 2 bases from V and 1 base from J; bases unmatched to any gene: 2. Germline V gene sequence: CDR1 NSQYPW, CDR2 LRSPGD (reference sequence). The CDR3 consists of 15 residues. Using reference TRBV1 and TRBJ2-1 for the parts outside the CDR3, the full variable domain is VTLLEQNPRWRLVPRGQAVNLRCILKNSQYPWMSWYQQDLQKQLQWLFTLRSPGDKEVKSLPGADYLATRVTDTELRLQVANMSQGRTLYCTCSARDSNYAEQFFGPGTRLTVL.

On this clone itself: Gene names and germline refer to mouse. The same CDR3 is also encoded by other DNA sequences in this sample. CDR3 region: CASSDTGEDTQYF. The CDR3 DNA, read in part, is TGTGCCAGCAGTGATACAGGGGAGGAC. This chain links TRBV13-1 with TRBJ2-5, with 7 bases lining up with TRBD1. The missing CDR3 end, 4 residues past where the read stops, is filled in from the germline J gene. Germline V gives CDR1 NSHNY, CDR2 SYGAGN. CDR3 length: 13 residues.

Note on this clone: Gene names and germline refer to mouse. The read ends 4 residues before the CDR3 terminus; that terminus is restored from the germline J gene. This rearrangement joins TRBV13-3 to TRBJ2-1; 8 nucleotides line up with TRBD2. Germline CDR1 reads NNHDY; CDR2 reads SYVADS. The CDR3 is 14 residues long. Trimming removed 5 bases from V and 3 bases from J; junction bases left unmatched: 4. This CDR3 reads CASRLGLGYAEQFF. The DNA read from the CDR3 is TGTGCCAGCAGGCTCGGACTGGGCTATGCT.

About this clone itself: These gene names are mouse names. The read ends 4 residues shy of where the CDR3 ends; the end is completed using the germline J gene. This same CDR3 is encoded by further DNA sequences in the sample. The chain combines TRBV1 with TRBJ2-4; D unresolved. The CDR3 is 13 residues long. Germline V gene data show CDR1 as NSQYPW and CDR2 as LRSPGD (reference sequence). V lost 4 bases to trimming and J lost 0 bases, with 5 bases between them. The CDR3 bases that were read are TGCACCTGCAGTGACAGTAGTCAAAAC. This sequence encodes CTCSDSSQN. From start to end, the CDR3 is CTCSDSSQNTLYF.

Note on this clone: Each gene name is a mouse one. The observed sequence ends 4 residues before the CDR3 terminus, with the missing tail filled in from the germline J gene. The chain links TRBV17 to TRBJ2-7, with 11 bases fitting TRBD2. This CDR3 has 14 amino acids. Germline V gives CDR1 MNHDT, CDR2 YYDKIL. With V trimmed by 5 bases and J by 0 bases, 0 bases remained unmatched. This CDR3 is CASSDWGGSYEQYF. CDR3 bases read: TGTGCTAGCAGTGACTGGGGGGGCTCCTAT.

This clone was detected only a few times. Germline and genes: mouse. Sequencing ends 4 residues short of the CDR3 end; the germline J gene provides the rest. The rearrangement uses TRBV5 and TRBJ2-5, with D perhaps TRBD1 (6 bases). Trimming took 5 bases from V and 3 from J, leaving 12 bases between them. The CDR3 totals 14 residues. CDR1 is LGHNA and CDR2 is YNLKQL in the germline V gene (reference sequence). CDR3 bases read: TGTGCCAGCAGCTCCCGGAGGGGGCAAGAC. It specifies CASSSRRGQD. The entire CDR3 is CASSSRRGQDTQYF.

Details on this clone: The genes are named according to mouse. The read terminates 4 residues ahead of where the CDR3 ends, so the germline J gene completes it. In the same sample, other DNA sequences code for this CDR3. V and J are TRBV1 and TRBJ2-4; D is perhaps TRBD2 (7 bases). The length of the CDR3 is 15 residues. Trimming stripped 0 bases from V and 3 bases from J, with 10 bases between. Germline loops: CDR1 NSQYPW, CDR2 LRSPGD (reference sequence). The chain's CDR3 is CTCSADRGAQNTLYF. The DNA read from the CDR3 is TGCACCTGCAGTGCAGATAGGGGGGCACAAAAC.

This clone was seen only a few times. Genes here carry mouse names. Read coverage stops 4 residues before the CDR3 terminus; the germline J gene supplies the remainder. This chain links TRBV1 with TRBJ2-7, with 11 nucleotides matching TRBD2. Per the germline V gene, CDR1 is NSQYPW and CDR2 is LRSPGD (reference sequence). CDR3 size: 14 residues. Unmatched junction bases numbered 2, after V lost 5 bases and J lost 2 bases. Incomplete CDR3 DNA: TGCACCTGCAGTCCGGGACTGGGGGCCTAT. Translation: CTCSPGLGAY. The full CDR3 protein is CTCSPGLGAYEQYF. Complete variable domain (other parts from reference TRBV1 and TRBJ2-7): VTLLEQNPRWRLVPRGQAVNLRCILKNSQYPWMSWYQQDLQKQLQWLFTLRSPGDKEVKSLPGADYLATRVTDTELRLQVANMSQGRTLYCTCSPGLGAYEQYFGPGTRLTVL.

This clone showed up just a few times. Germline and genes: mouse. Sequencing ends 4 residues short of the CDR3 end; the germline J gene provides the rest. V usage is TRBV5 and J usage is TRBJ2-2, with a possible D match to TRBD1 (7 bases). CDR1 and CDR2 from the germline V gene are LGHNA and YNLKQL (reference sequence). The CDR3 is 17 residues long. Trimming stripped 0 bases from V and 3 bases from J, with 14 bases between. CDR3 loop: CASSQDKGARDTGQLYF. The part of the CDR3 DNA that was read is TGTGCCAGCAGCCAAGATAAGGGGGCGCGGGACACCGGG.

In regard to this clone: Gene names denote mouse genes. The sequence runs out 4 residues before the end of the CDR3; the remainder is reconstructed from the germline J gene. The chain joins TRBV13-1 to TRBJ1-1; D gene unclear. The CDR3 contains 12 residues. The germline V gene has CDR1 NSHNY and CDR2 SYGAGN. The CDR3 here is CASSDASSEVFF. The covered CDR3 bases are TGTGCCAGCAGTGATGCATCATCA.

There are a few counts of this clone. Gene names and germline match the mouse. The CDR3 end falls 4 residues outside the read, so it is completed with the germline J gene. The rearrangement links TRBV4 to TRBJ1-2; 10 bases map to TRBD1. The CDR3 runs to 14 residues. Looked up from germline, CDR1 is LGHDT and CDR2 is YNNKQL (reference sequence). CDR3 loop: CASSSDRGRSDYTF. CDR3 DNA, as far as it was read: TGTGCCAGCAGCTCAGACAGGGGGCGGTCC.

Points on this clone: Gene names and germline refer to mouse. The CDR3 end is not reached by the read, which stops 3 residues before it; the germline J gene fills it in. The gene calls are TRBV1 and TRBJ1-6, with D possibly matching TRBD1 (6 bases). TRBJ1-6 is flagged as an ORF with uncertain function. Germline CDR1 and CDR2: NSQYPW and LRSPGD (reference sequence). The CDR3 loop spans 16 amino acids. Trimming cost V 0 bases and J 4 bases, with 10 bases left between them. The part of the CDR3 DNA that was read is TGCACCTGCAGTGCAGATATGGGACAATATAATTCGCCC. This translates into CTCSADMGQYNSP. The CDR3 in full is CTCSADMGQYNSPLYF.